This TCR beta chain derives from a study of Ad26.COV2.S vaccination and SARS-CoV-2 variants. Only in-frame clones appear in the TCRdb table, and some are missing; sequencing was by immunoSEQ multiplex PCR. Here the sample spans roughly 460,000 clones, roughly 87% being singletons. Indicated treatment: roughly 18 received Ad26.COV2.S at low or high dose, single or two shots; roughly five received placebo; per-sample allocation not given. The samples were gathered on day 63 after the first injection of vaccine or placebo. A single count supports this clone. The CDR3 length is 16 residues. V lost 3 bases to trimming and J lost 7 bases; unmatched junction nucleotides: 11. The V gene's germline CDR1 is SGHDN and CDR2 FVKESK.

The specimen was peripheral blood, collected in a trial of Ad26.COV2.S vaccine versus placebo. The receptor was derived from a person between 18 and 65 years old who received the Ad26.COV2.S COVID-19 vaccine or a placebo. The J gene is TRBJ2-1, the V gene TRBV14, with 8 bases that match TRBD2. CDR3 sequence (DNA): TGTGCCAGCAGCCAGTCCGCCGGGGGGGCATGGAATGAGCAGTTCTTC. Its protein product is CASSQSAGGAWNEQFF. The full variable domain, rest sourced from reference TRBV14 and TRBJ2-1, is EAGVTQFPSHSVIEKGQTVTLRCDPISGHDNLYWYRRVMGKEIKFLLHFVKESKQDESGMPNNRFLAERTGGTYSTLKVQPAELEDSGVYFCASSQSAGGAWNEQFFGPGTRLTVL.